Listed below are T cell receptor beta chains from one sample, sequenced in a study of cytomegalovirus exposure and HLA in healthy donors. TCRdb's copy holds only in-frame clones and misses some; the assay was immunoSEQ multiplex PCR. The sample consists of 100,000 to 120,000 clones, about 15% of them appearing once. The sequencing input was PBMCs. The receptors shown here come from a female donor in good health and CMV-seronegative. CDR3s include the opening cysteine and the closing phenylalanine or tryptophan. Each record gives: clone size, V gene, J gene, CDR3 protein. Size values are once, few and many counts, or a class for expanded clones, and some rows have none.

size: NA
V: TRBV10-2
J: TRBJ2-3
CDR3: CASSESPSSGTDTQYF

size: NA
V: TRBV19
J: TRBJ2-5
CDR3: CASSISGSGKTQYF

size: few
V: TRBV5-1
J: TRBJ2-7
CDR3: CASSLAGTGVEQYF

size: few
V: TRBV7-9
J: TRBJ1-2
CDR3: CASSLDPLSGGYTF

size: few
V: TRBV4-1
J: TRBJ1-2
CDR3: CASSQNPAGGGGYTF

size: few
V: TRBV27
J: TRBJ1-1
CDR3: CASSLNRGTTEAFF

size: NA
V: TRBV7-9
J: TRBJ2-5
CDR3: CASSLGGGTGETQYF

size: few
V: TRBV28
J: TRBJ2-7
CDR3: CASSLWGTGIYEQYF

size: NA
V: TRBV4-3
J: TRBJ1-5
CDR3: CASSQDVTGGDQHSNQPQHF

size: few
V: TRBV5-1
J: TRBJ1-1
CDR3: CASSYPGQEAFF

size: NA
V: TRBV9
J: TRBJ1-2
CDR3: CASSAGQGALNYGYTF

size: NA
V: TRBV10-1
J: TRBJ2-7
CDR3: CASSESRGHLYEQYF

size: NA
V: TRBV7-6
J: TRBJ2-3
CDR3: CASSLLTRIDTQYF

size: few
V: TRBV7-6
J: TRBJ1-4
CDR3: CASSYGRGISEKLFF

size: few
V: TRBV28
J: TRBJ2-1
CDR3: CASSGTSASSYNEQFF

size: few
V: TRBV27
J: TRBJ2-7
CDR3: CASRAGTDYEQYF